Sequencing of this TCR beta chain was carried out in a study of response to subunit inactivated influenza vaccine. Study-level results: New T cells are recruited in small numbers by each seasonal influenza vaccination, according to the authors' suggestion.

TCRdb re-derived calls from the RT-PCR reads in MiXCR, one entry per CDR3 protein. The sample includes 150,000 to 200,000 distinct CDR3 sequences, about 10% seen only once; the top ten take about a third. This CDR3 spans 12 amino acids. The germline V gene encodes CDR1 SGHRS and CDR2 YFSETQ. V lost 3 bases, J lost 5 bases, and 6 bases lay in between. This clonotype was seen more than once but under ten times. Its antigen is still unknown. The chain couples TRBV5-1 to TRBJ2-1; D is unclear. Sequencing was performed on CD8+ T cells sorted from PBMCs, taken around 25 months after vaccination. The clonotype comes from a man aged 50-75 years who received an inactivated influenza vaccine. CDR3 sequence: CASSSIDNEQFF. In nucleotides, the CDR3 is TGCGCCAGCAGCTCGATCGACAATGAGCAGTTCTTC.